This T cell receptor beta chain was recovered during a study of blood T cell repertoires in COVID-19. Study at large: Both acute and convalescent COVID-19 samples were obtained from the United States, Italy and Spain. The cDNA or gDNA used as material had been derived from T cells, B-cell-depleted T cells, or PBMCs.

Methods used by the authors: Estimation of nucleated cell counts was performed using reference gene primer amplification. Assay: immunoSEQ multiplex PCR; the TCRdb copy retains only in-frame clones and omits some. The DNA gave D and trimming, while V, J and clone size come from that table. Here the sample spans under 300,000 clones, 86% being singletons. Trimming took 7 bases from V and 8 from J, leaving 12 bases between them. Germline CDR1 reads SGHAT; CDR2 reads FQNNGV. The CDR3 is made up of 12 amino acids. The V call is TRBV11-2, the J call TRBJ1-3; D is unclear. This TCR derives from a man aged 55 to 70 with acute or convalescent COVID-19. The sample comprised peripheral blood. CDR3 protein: CASTPFGDTIYF. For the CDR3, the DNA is TGTGCCAGCACCCCGTTCGGAGACACCATATATTTT.